Listed here are 12 T cell receptor beta chains from one sample, sequenced in a study of cytomegalovirus exposure and HLA in healthy donors. Data came from immunoSEQ multiplex PCR; TCRdb stores just in-frame clones and leaves some out. The sample has 200,000 or so clones, 70% to 85% seen once. Specimen: PBMCs. These receptor sequences come from a woman aged 30 to 39 in good health and CMV-seropositive.

This chain uses TRBV29-1 with TRBJ1-3, with 7 bases identical to TRBD1. With V trimmed by 4 bases and J by 3 bases, 9 bases remained unmatched. CDR1 and CDR2 (germline): SQVTM, ANQGSEA. The CDR3 runs to 15 residues. The CDR3 bases are TGCAGCGTTGTTTCCGGACAGGATTTTGGAAACACCATATATTTT. This translates into CSVVSGQDFGNTIYF.

The rearrangement links TRBV6-4 to TRBJ2-3; no clear D gene. CDR1 and CDR2 from the germline V gene are MRHNA and SNTAGT. The CDR3 runs to 13 residues. V was trimmed by 8 bases and J by 0 bases, leaving 9 bases between them. CDR3 protein: CASGATSTDTQYF. The CDR3 region has the DNA TGTGCCAGCGGAGCGACTAGCACAGATACGCAGTATTTT.

The chain combines TRBV29-1 with TRBJ2-5; a weak D match, TRBD1 (6 bases). Germline values: CDR1 SQVTM, CDR2 ANQGSEA. There are 15 residues in the CDR3. The ends were cut back, 0 bases at V and 4 bases at J, with 15 bases in the middle. The CDR3, as DNA: TGCAGCGTTGAAGAGAGTGGTTCAGGGGTAGAGACCCAGTACTTC. The encoded protein is CSVEESGSGVETQYF.

This clone showed up just once. The rearrangement links TRBV11-2 to TRBJ1-2; 7 nucleotides agree with TRBD1. The germline CDR1 and CDR2 sequences are SGHAT and FQNNGV. V shed 4 bases, J shed 4 bases, and the junction held 6 bases outside the gene matches. The CDR3 covers 14 residues. In DNA, the CDR3 is TGTGCCAGCAGCTCACTGCGGGACAGCTATGGCTACACCTTC. Translating it yields CASSSLRDSYGYTF.

V and J are TRBV5-1 and TRBJ1-2; a weak D match, TRBD1 (5 bases). CDR3 size: 14 residues. Trimming took 0 bases from V and 4 from J, leaving 10 bases between them. Germline V CDR1 and CDR2: SGHRS, YFSETQ. DNA for the CDR3: TGCGCCAGCAGCTTGGAGGGGCTCGGCTATGGCTACACCTTC. Protein sequence: CASSLEGLGYGYTF.

V gene TRBV27 combines with J gene TRBJ2-1; perhaps TRBD2 as D (6 bases). The germline gives CDR1 MNHEY, CDR2 SMNVEV (reference sequence). The CDR3 extends over 16 amino acids. Trimming cost V 5 bases and J 8 bases, with 22 bases left between them. In DNA, the CDR3 is TGTGCCAGCAGTCTCCTACAGGAGCGGGTGGGGGATGAGCAGTTCTTC. This translates into CASSLLQERVGDEQFF.

The chain links TRBV5-1 to TRBJ1-3; TRBD1 matches 7 bases. Germline CDR1 reads SGHRS; CDR2 reads YFSETQ. After removal of 0 bases from V and 0 bases from J, the junction contained 6 bases not matched to a gene. This CDR3 has 17 residues. The CDR3 DNA reads as TGCGCCAGCAGCTTGGACCCGACAGGGAGCTCTGGAAACACCATATATTTT. Its translation is CASSLDPTGSSGNTIYF.

This chain links TRBV18 with TRBJ2-3; no reliable D call. Trimming left V 3 bases short and J 2 bases short, with 9 bases between. The V gene's germline CDR1 is KGHSH and CDR2 LQKENI. The CDR3 has 14 residues. The CDR3 loop is CASSPTPSTDTQYF. CDR3 nucleotides: TGTGCCAGCTCACCCACTCCCTCCACAGATACGCAGTATTTT.

The chain is built from TRBV6-1 and TRBJ1-1; D is uncertain. V dropped 4 bases and J dropped 6 bases, with 6 bases sitting between them. The length of the CDR3 is 11 residues. Per germline, CDR1 MNHNS and CDR2 SASEGT. The CDR3 sequence: CASSGAAEAFF. CDR3 DNA sequence: TGTGCCAGCAGTGGGGCAGCTGAAGCTTTCTTT.

This clone appeared a single time. The V and J genes are TRBV5-1 and TRBJ2-7; 7 bases fit TRBD2. From germline, CDR1 is SGHRS and CDR2 YFSETQ. J gave up 1 base and V 4 bases, and 8 bases lay outside the gene matches. This CDR3 has 15 residues. Here the CDR3 DNA reads TGCGCCAGCAGCCTCACCCCCGGGGGGTCCTACGAGCAGTACTTC. It specifies CASSLTPGGSYEQYF.

The chain carries TRBV7-2 and TRBJ2-7, with no clear D. The CDR3 is 14 amino acids. Germline assignment: CDR1 SGHTA and CDR2 FQGNSA. The ends were cut back, 1 base at V and 3 bases at J, with 10 bases in the middle. CDR3 nucleotide sequence: TGTGCCAGCAGCTTAGGAGGAATGAACTACGAGCAGTACTTC. Amino acid sequence: CASSLGGMNYEQYF.

V gene TRBV29-1 combines with J gene TRBJ2-1, with D perhaps matching TRBD2 (5 bases). Germline lookup yields CDR1 SQVTM and CDR2 ANQGSEA. Trimming pared 1 base from V and 1 base from J, leaving 14 bases between. The CDR3 length is 16 residues. CDR3 region: CSVEGGMWWSYNEQFF. The CDR3 coding sequence is TGCAGCGTTGAAGGAGGGATGTGGTGGTCCTACAATGAGCAGTTCTTC.